This T cell receptor (beta chain) was sequenced in a study of blood T cell repertoires in COVID-19. Generated by immunoSEQ multiplex PCR, the TCRdb table keeps only in-frame clones and is missing some. This repertoire shows roughly 210,000 clones, 87% found once; its top ten account for more than 7%. The sequencing input was PBMCs or T cells enriched from blood (not recorded which). The sequence was obtained from a man aged 25-45 years in a cohort exposed to, infected with or recovered from COVID-19 (not recorded which).

The CDR3 spells CATGAGGAGAQETQYF. As DNA, the CDR3 is TGTGCCACCGGGGCAGGGGGCGCTGGGGCCCAAGAGACCCAGTACTTC. The chain has TRBV24-1 and TRBJ2-5, with TRBD1 matching over 8 bases. Germline V gives CDR1 KGHDR, CDR2 SFDVKD. Trimming at V came to 9 bases and at J to 1 base, leaving 12 bases not matched to a gene. This CDR3 has 16 amino acids.